This record covers a single T cell receptor beta chain. The record originates from a study of OX40 agonist ivuxolimab in advanced cancers. The CDR3 is made up of 14 amino acids. V dropped 1 base and J dropped 2; count of bases not matched to a gene: 1. Germline V gene data show CDR1 as LNHDA and CDR2 as SQIVND (reference sequence). Data came from immunoSEQ multiplex PCR; TCRdb stores just in-frame clones and leaves some out. The sample lists over 80,000 clones, around 90% occurring once. The chain couples TRBV19 to TRBJ1-2, with 7 bases aligning to TRBD1. The material was CD4+ or CD8+ T cells sorted from blood, obtained in a trial of the OX40 agonist ivuxolimab. The receptor's source is an adult with an advanced solid tumor such as melanoma, head and neck, liver or kidney cancer. The CDR3 DNA reads TGTGCCAGTAGTATAGCAGGGGGAAACTATGGCTACACCTTC. As protein: CASSIAGGNYGYTF.